This T cell receptor beta chain was observed in a study of blood T cell repertoires in COVID-19. Study details: Both acute and convalescent COVID-19 samples were obtained from the United States, Italy and Spain.

This CDR3 region has 14 residues. CDR1 is LNHDA and CDR2 is SQIVND in the germline V gene (reference sequence). V lost 5 bases to trimming and J lost 6 bases; unmatched junction nucleotides: 6. Some clones are missing from TCRdb's copy, which holds only in-frame ones; the method was immunoSEQ multiplex PCR. This table has about 140,000 clones, 65% to 90% appearing once. This clone came up once. The sequenced material came from peripheral blood. V and J are TRBV19 and TRBJ1-5, with TRBD1 matching over 8 bases. The TCR comes from a man aged 60 to 69 with active or convalescent COVID-19. The chain's CDR3 is CASSVGQGGQPQHF. Here the CDR3 DNA reads TGTGCCAGTAGTGTCGGACAGGGAGGTCAGCCCCAGCATTTT. Filled out from reference TRBV19 and TRBJ1-5, the complete variable domain reads DGGITQSPKYLFRKEGQNVTLSCEQNLNHDAMYWYRQDPGQGLRLIYYSQIVNDFQKGDIAEGYSVSREKKESFPLTVTSAQKNPTAFYLCASSVGQGGQPQHFGDGTRLSIL.